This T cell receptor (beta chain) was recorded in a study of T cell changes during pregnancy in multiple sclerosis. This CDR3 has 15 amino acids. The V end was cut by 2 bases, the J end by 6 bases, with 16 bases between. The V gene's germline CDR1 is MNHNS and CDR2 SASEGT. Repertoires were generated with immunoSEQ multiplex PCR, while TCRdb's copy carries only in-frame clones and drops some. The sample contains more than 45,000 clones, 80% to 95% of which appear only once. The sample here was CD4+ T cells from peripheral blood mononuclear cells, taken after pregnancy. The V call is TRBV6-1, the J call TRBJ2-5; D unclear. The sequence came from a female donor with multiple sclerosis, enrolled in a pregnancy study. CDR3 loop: CASSESALSRQTQYF. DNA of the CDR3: TGTGCCAGCAGTGAATCGGCGTTATCGAGGCAGACCCAGTACTTC.